Each of the 30 T cell receptor beta chains below was sequenced from the same sample in a study of blood T cell repertoires in COVID-19. This table comes from immunoSEQ multiplex PCR, and its TCRdb copy is limited to in-frame clones, with some not included. The sample yields 330,000 or so clones, about 87% seen once. The sequenced sample was PBMCs or T cells enriched from blood (not recorded which). Source of these receptors: a man aged 35 to 55 in a cohort exposed to, infected with or recovered from COVID-19 (not recorded which).

The chain recombines TRBV7-9 with TRBJ2-3; D is uncertain. CDR1 is SEHNR and CDR2 is FQNEAQ in the germline V gene (reference sequence). Trimming took 7 bases from V and 0 from J, leaving 11 bases between them. The CDR3 contains 14 residues. The CDR3 DNA reads TGTGCCAGCAAGTACGGTAGAAGCACAGATACGCAGTATTTT. Translating gives CASKYGRSTDTQYF.

This sequence joins TRBV5-1 and TRBJ1-5; 9 positions match TRBD1. Trimming cost V 5 bases and J 2 bases; bases outside gene matches: 5. The germline V gene has CDR1 SGHRS and CDR2 YFSETQ. The CDR3 totals 15 residues. This CDR3 reads CASRRTGEGNQPQHF. In nucleotides, the CDR3 is TGCGCCAGCAGACGGACAGGGGAAGGCAATCAGCCCCAGCATTTT.

This clone was found once. The V call is TRBV24-1, the J call TRBJ1-5, with 8 bases aligning to TRBD1. The CDR3 contains 16 residues. The V segment lost 3 bases and the J segment 2 bases; nucleotides outside the gene matches: 5. Germline V gene data show CDR1 as KGHDR and CDR2 as SFDVKD. CDR3 DNA sequence: TGTGCCACCAGTGATCGGACAGGGATTGGCAATCAGCCCCAGCATTTT. Amino acid sequence: CATSDRTGIGNQPQHF.

The chain links TRBV5-4 to TRBJ2-1; the match to TRBD1 covers 9 bases. CDR3 length: 15 amino acids. V lost 3 bases to trimming and J lost 6 bases; unmatched junction nucleotides: 7. In germline, CDR1 is SGHNT, CDR2 YYREEE (reference sequence). This CDR3 is CASSSGQGSVNEQFF. The CDR3 nucleotides are TGTGCCAGCAGCTCCGGACAGGGGAGCGTCAATGAGCAGTTCTTC.

The V and J genes are TRBV5-1 and TRBJ1-2; possibly TRBD1 for D (5 bases). Trimming removed 0 bases at V and 8 bases at J, with 11 bases between. The CDR3 extends over 13 amino acids. CDR1 and CDR2 (germline): SGHRS, YFSETQ. CDR3 DNA: TGCGCCAGCAGCTTGGAGGGGCAGGGAGGCTACACCTTC. Protein product: CASSLEGQGGYTF.

This chain links TRBV28 with TRBJ2-3, with D maybe TRBD1 (6 bases). The CDR3 covers 14 residues. V was cut by 8 bases and J by 3 bases, with 15 bases left in between. CDR1 is MDHEN, CDR2 SYDVKM, per germline. CDR3 sequence: CASLRGWGTDTQYF. The CDR3 DNA is TGTGCCAGCCTCAGGGGATGGGGGACAGATACGCAGTATTTT.

The genes are TRBV28 and TRBJ2-1; 8 bases match TRBD2. The junction had 12 bases not matched to a gene; V was cut back by 6 bases and J by 5 bases. This CDR3 has 16 residues. Germline V gene lookup returns CDR1 MDHEN and CDR2 SYDVKM. The DNA of the CDR3 is TGTGCCAGCAGGCCGACTCCCGGGACTAGAGACAATGAGCAGTTCTTC. It yields the protein CASRPTPGTRDNEQFF.

The J gene is TRBJ2-1, the V gene TRBV2; 13 bases are shared with TRBD2. V gave up 5 bases and J gave up 9 bases; unmatched junction bases: 7. Per germline, CDR1 SNHLY and CDR2 FYNNEI. CDR3 size: 15 residues. The CDR3 is CASSRLAGGRGEQFF. The CDR3, as DNA: TGTGCCAGCAGTAGACTAGCGGGAGGCCGGGGTGAGCAGTTCTTC.

CDR3: CASSLVWEARAEAFF. CDR3 bases: TGTGCCAGCAGCTTAGTATGGGAGGCAAGGGCTGAAGCTTTCTTT. The rearrangement links TRBV7-9 to TRBJ1-1; D ambiguous. The V and J ends lost 1 base and 6 bases respectively, with 15 bases between them. Germline lookup yields CDR1 SEHNR and CDR2 FQNEAQ (reference sequence). The CDR3 spans 15 residues.

V gene TRBV28 combines with J gene TRBJ1-1; D is perhaps TRBD1 (5 bases). This CDR3 is built from 14 residues. Germline V lookup: CDR1 MDHEN, CDR2 SYDVKM. Trimming took 5 bases from V and 7 from J, leaving 17 bases between them. CDR3 protein: CASSQSWGTNEAFF. The CDR3 nucleotides are TGTGCCAGCAGTCAGTCTTGGGGGACTAATGAAGCTTTCTTT.

V gene TRBV7-9 combines with J gene TRBJ1-2; 8 bases fit TRBD1. The CDR3 loop spans 15 amino acids. V was pared by 5 bases and J by 5 bases, with 10 bases of the junction left unmatched. Germline V lookup: CDR1 SEHNR, CDR2 FQNEAQ (reference sequence). Here the CDR3 DNA reads TGTGCCAGCAGCCCACCCACAGGGGGATCGTATGGCTACACCTTC. Translation gives CASSPPTGGSYGYTF.

The rearrangement links TRBV30 to TRBJ1-2, with D tentatively TRBD1 (6 bases). Per the germline V gene, CDR1 is GTSNPN and CDR2 is SVGIG (reference sequence). The CDR3 extends over 12 amino acids. Between the trimmed V and J ends, which lost 3 bases and 8 bases, there was a span of 13 bases. The CDR3 bases are TGTGCCTGGAGAGTGGGGGCAGGGGGCTACACCTTC. Translated, it gives CAWRVGAGGYTF.

The V and J genes are TRBV5-1 and TRBJ1-1, with 7 bases aligning to TRBD1. The V gene's germline CDR1 is SGHRS and CDR2 YFSETQ. The CDR3 is 15 residues long. V shed 4 bases and J 2 bases; nucleotides not matched to a gene: 8. The CDR3, as DNA: TGCGCCAGCAGCCGACAGGGAAATAGTAACACTGAAGCTTTCTTT. Protein product: CASSRQGNSNTEAFF.

In its sample, this clone was seen a few times. CDR3 in amino acids: CASSGRGAHGYTF. CDR3 sequence (DNA): TGTGCCAGCAGCGGGCGGGGCGCTCATGGCTACACCTTC. This sequence joins TRBV9 and TRBJ1-2; weak D call: TRBD1 (5 bases). The CDR3 length is 13 residues. Per germline, CDR1 SGDLS and CDR2 YYNGEE. With 3 bases removed from V and 6 bases from J, the gap between germline ends came to 12 bases.

V and J are TRBV19 and TRBJ2-5; 10 bases line up with TRBD2. CDR1 LNHDA and CDR2 SQIVND come from the germline V gene (reference sequence). The CDR3 has 14 amino acids. Losses at the gene ends were 5 bases for V and 4 bases for J; bases not matched to a gene: 4. CDR3 DNA: TGTGCCAGTAGTCTAGCGGGAGCGAGAGAGACCCAGTACTTC. As protein: CASSLAGARETQYF.

This clone has a handful of counts. The J gene is TRBJ1-2, the V gene TRBV12-5; 10 positions match TRBD1. The V gene's germline CDR1 is LGHNT and CDR2 FRNRAP. V gave up 5 bases and J gave up 3 bases; unmatched junction bases: 9. CDR3 length: 16 residues. DNA for the CDR3: TGTGCTAGTGGTCTCGCACTAGGACAGGGGGACTATGGCTACACCTTC. Encoded protein: CASGLALGQGDYGYTF.

The chain uses TRBV5-4 and TRBJ2-3; D uncertain. Per the germline V gene, CDR1 is SGHNT and CDR2 is YYREEE (reference sequence). V was pared by 5 bases and J by 2 bases, with 6 bases between. This CDR3 has 12 residues. The CDR3 sequence: CASRTLTDTQYF. CDR3 nucleotides: TGTGCCAGCAGAACTCTCACAGATACGCAGTATTTT.

The chain recombines TRBV5-4 with TRBJ1-1; D call uncertain. Germline loops: CDR1 SGHNT, CDR2 YYREEE (reference sequence). The V gene lost 2 bases and the J gene lost 2 bases, with 7 bases spanning the gap. There are 13 residues in the CDR3. CDR3 region: CASSFDTNTEAFF. Here the CDR3 DNA reads TGTGCCAGCAGCTTCGACACCAACACTGAAGCTTTCTTT.

CDR3 loop: CASSQTGYGYTF. The CDR3 DNA sequence: TGTGCCAGCAGCCAAACAGGGTACGGCTACACCTTC. This chain uses TRBV3-1 (or the pseudogene TRBV3-2) with TRBJ1-2; possible D gene TRBD1, 6 bases. Germline-derived CDR1 and CDR2 are LGHDT and YNNKEL (reference sequence). The CDR3 loop spans 12 amino acids. Between the trimmed V and J ends, which lost 2 bases and 8 bases, there was a span of 9 bases.

The chain employs TRBV10-3 and TRBJ1-6; D not resolved. Per the germline V gene, CDR1 is ENHRY and CDR2 is SYGVKD. This CDR3 is built from 15 residues. The V gene lost 11 bases and the J gene lost 0 bases, with 14 bases spanning the gap. CDR3 in DNA: TGTGCCGTTCGGGGAACAAGCTCCTATAATTCACCCCTCCACTTT. Translating it yields CAVRGTSSYNSPLHF.

This chain connects TRBV18 to TRBJ2-5; TRBD2 might be the D (6 bases). Germline loops: CDR1 KGHSH, CDR2 LQKENI. V shed 2 bases and J shed 1 base, with 11 bases lying between them. The CDR3 has 15 residues. CDR3 DNA: TGTGCCAGCTCACCAGCGGGACCGTTCCAAGAGACCCAGTACTTC. It translates to CASSPAGPFQETQYF.

The genes are TRBV5-3 and TRBJ2-7; D not resolved. TRBV5-3 is an ORF, with its function uncertain. Trimming removed 4 bases at V and 1 base at J, with 9 bases between. This CDR3 has 13 amino acids. CDR3 nucleotide sequence: TGTGCCAGAAGCCCAACTAAATCCTACGAGCAGTACTTC. It translates to CARSPTKSYEQYF.

This sequence joins TRBV30 and TRBJ1-1; the match to TRBD1 covers 8 bases. Unmatched junction bases numbered 2, after V lost 4 bases and J lost 7 bases. Germline V CDR1 and CDR2: GTSNPN, SVGIG (reference sequence). The CDR3 spans 11 residues. In DNA, the CDR3 is TGTGCCTGGAATGGACAGGGTGAAGCTTTCTTT. This sequence encodes CAWNGQGEAFF.

This chain uses TRBV9 with TRBJ2-3; D gene unclear. Trimming removed 0 bases at V and 0 bases at J, with 17 bases between. CDR1 SGDLS and CDR2 YYNGEE come from the germline V gene. The CDR3 totals 18 residues. CDR3 sequence reads: CASSVAPPSSTSTDTQYF. CDR3 nucleotide sequence: TGTGCCAGCAGCGTAGCCCCACCTAGTTCAACTAGCACAGATACGCAGTATTTT.

The chain uses TRBV3-1 (or the pseudogene TRBV3-2) and TRBJ2-7, with a tentative D call TRBD2 (5 bases). V was pared by 6 bases and J by 2 bases, with 8 bases between. Germline CDR1 reads LGHDT; CDR2 reads YNNKEL (reference sequence). This CDR3 comprises 12 residues. The CDR3 spells CASRRTPYEQYF. The CDR3 DNA is TGTGCCAGCAGGAGGACTCCCTACGAGCAGTACTTC.

The CDR3 sequence is CASRYDRPYNSPLHF. In DNA form, the CDR3 reads TGTGCCAGCAGATACGACAGACCTTATAATTCACCCCTCCACTTT. The V call is TRBV25-1, the J call TRBJ1-6, with a tentative D call TRBD1 (5 bases). The CDR3 runs to 15 residues. Germline V gene sequence: CDR1 MGHDK, CDR2 SYGVNS. V dropped 6 bases and J dropped 4 bases, with 13 bases sitting between them.

J is TRBJ2-3 and V is TRBV5-3; possibly TRBD2 for D (6 bases). TRBV5-3 is an open reading frame, and its role is uncertain. The CDR3 extends over 18 amino acids. V gave up 0 bases and J gave up 3 bases, with 20 bases separating them. This CDR3 reads CARSLVDGSGSYTDTQYF. DNA of the CDR3: TGTGCCAGAAGCTTGGTAGACGGGTCCGGGAGCTATACAGATACGCAGTATTTT.

The chain uses TRBV19 and TRBJ2-1, with 16 bases lining up with TRBD2. With 5 bases clipped from V and 7 bases from J, the junction kept 11 bases outside the gene matches. The CDR3 spans 18 residues. The germline V gene has CDR1 LNHDA and CDR2 SQIVND (reference sequence). CDR3 coding DNA: TGTGCCAGTAGTCCTCCCGGGACTAGCGGGAGGGGCCGGAATGAGCAGTTCTTC. This encodes CASSPPGTSGRGRNEQFF.

This sequence joins TRBV5-1 and TRBJ2-2, with 12 bases fitting TRBD1. Germline loops: CDR1 SGHRS, CDR2 YFSETQ. This CDR3 contains 14 residues. V was clipped by 5 bases and J by 7 bases; unmatched bases: 3. The CDR3 loop is CASRGTGGIGELFF. CDR3 sequence (DNA): TGCGCCAGCAGGGGGACAGGGGGCATCGGGGAGCTGTTTTTT. Supplemented by reference TRBV5-1 and TRBJ2-2, the full variable domain reads KAGVTQTPRYLIKTRGQQVTLSCSPISGHRSVSWYQQTPGQGLQFLFEYFSETQRNKGNFPGRFSGRQFSNSRSEMNVSTLELGDSALYLCASRGTGGIGELFFGEGSRLTVL.

V gene TRBV7-6 combines with J gene TRBJ2-7, with TRBD2 matching over 14 bases. The CDR3 consists of 15 residues. V shed 6 bases and J 7 bases; nucleotides not matched to a gene: 8. Per germline, CDR1 SGHVS and CDR2 FNYEAQ. Here the CDR3 reads CASSLGLAGVGEQYF. The CDR3 bases are TGTGCCAGCAGTCTGGGACTAGCGGGAGTAGGAGAGCAGTACTTC.